A selection of T cell receptor beta chains follows, all from one sample in a study of T cell repertoires in cytomegalovirus infection. A single record per CDR3 protein comes from TCRdb applying MiXCR to the reads. The sample lists 80,000 or so distinct CDR3 sequences; 20% to 30% were seen once. Their recognized antigens are unknown. The sample here was CD8+ T cells from cultured PBMCs, taken from culture after CMV antigen stimulation. The receptors were sampled from a human donor in good health (CMV status not recorded). Some clones in this sample may be carry-over from other donors' samples. The CDR3 runs from the conserved cysteine through the conserved F or W. Each record gives: J gene, clone size, V gene, D gene, CDR3 DNA, CDR3 protein. D genes are given only for firm matches. The listing skips clone size in some rows; elsewhere it reads once, few, many or a size class.

TRBJ2-1,many,TRBV3-1,TRBD2,TGTGCCAGCAGCCAACCCGGACTAGCGGGAGTTCGAGGTAATGAGCAGTTCTTC,CASSQPGLAGVRGNEQFF
TRBJ2-4,-,TRBV2,-,TGTGCCAGCAGTGAATCCGGCGGGGCCAAAAACATTCAGTACTTC,CASSESGGAKNIQYF
TRBJ2-5,few,TRBV19,-,TGTGCCAGTAGTATAGACCCAGGAAGCGGGCAAGAGACCCAGTACTTC,CASSIDPGSGQETQYF
TRBJ2-4,many,TRBV28,-,TGTGCCAGCAGTTTAAACGGGGGCGGGGGAAACATTCAGTACTTC,CASSLNGGGGNIQYF
TRBJ1-6,few,TRBV11-2,TRBD1,TGTGCCAGCAGCTTCAGGGCAGGGGGGACTTCACCCCTCCACTTT,CASSFRAGGTSPLHF
TRBJ2-4,many,TRBV6-2/TRBV6-3,-,TGTGCCAGCAGTCCCCGACAGGTTGGAAACATTCAGTACTTC,CASSPRQVGNIQYF
TRBJ2-3,-,TRBV19,TRBD1,TGTGCCAGTAGTATACGGGACAGGGGTGGAGATACGCAGTATTTT,CASSIRDRGGDTQYF
TRBJ2-5,-,TRBV6-1,TRBD2,TGTGCCAGTAGTGAACGATTAGCGGGAAGGGAGACCCTGTACTTC,CASSERLAGRETLYF
TRBJ2-1,-,TRBV12-3/TRBV12-4,-,TGTGCCAGCAAAATAGCGCCGAGCTCCTACAATGAGCAGTTCTTC,CASKIAPSSYNEQFF
TRBJ1-1,-,TRBV29-1,-,TGCAGCGTTGGGGGGTCCCCCGGATTGAACACTGAAGCTTTCTTT,CSVGGSPGLNTEAFF
TRBJ2-1,many,TRBV6-1,-,TGTGCCAGCAGCCAACTGAAAGGGGATTACAATGAGCAGTTCTTC,CASSQLKGDYNEQFF
TRBJ1-2,few,TRBV5-1,-,TGCGCCAGCAGCGGGCCACTTGAAGCGGCTAACTATGGCTACACCTTC,CASSGPLEAANYGYTF